Sequencing of this T cell receptor (beta chain) was carried out in a study of OX40 agonist ivuxolimab in advanced cancers. For the wider study: Ivuxolimab was an agonistic, fully human IgG2 monoclonal antibody directed against OX40 (CD134), a costimulatory receptor. The purpose of peripheral TCRbeta sequencing was to test whether ivuxolimab changed TCR sequence diversity and led to clonal T-cell expansion. The dose-escalation cohort was 82.7% male with a mean age of approximately 60 years, ranging from roughly 23 to 85. Partial responses occurred in three dose-escalation patients: two with cutaneous melanoma and one with hepatocellular carcinoma. Of the roughly 52 dose-escalation patients, hepatocellular carcinoma was present in about 19, melanoma in around 15, renal cell carcinoma in 9 and head and neck cancer in 9. Patients were allowed to have had prior anti-PD-1, anti-PD-L1 or anti-CTLA-4 therapy, and around 40% of the dose-escalation patients had previously received checkpoint inhibitors. Intravenous ivuxolimab was administered to patients every 2 weeks at six dose levels: 0.01, 0.1, 0.3, 1.5, 3 and 10 mg/kg. The paper describes the monotherapy dose-escalation part (N of about 50 patients) of the phase I trial of ivuxolimab.

Broader findings and caveats from the paper: In the 0.1-3.0 mg/kg groups, partial responders had among the lowest normalized peripheral clonal expansion, particularly in CD8+ T cells. On average, CD8+ T cells showed more expanded clones than CD4+ T cells after ivuxolimab. At doses from 0.1 to 3.0 mg/kg, clonal expansion was seen in both CD4+ and CD8+ blood T cells between baseline and week 6. The antigen specificity of the peripheral T cells that underwent clonal expansion was not determined. Low levels of normalized T-cell clonal expansion were also seen in some nonresponding patients.

The CDR3 contains 16 residues, cysteine and phenylalanine counted. Only the CDR3 DNA is retained, 48 bases long and in frame from the first base. Trimming costs V 0 bases and J 2 bases, and their ends lie 12 bases apart. CDR1 and CDR2 were assigned from the germline V gene (reference sequence) as MNHEY and SMNVEV. Genomic DNA was extracted from sorted cells for sequencing of the TCRbeta CDR3 region. The immunoSEQ Assay was used for sequencing of TCRbeta CDR3 regions. The source is immuneACCESS, and TCRdb retained only in-frame sequences with V and J called. Part of the clones is not carried over; for the studies checked, unresolved V genes explain less than half of this, and the remainder is unexplained. This sample is represented by under 85,000 clones; 93% of them were singletons. Clones ranked in the top ten supply about 6.7% of the sample. Comment on this clone: No cognate antigen has been identified for it. Base-call qualities are not available, and no considerably larger clone is one nucleotide away.

The trial excluded patients who had a history of autoimmune disease or who were on systemic immunosuppression. In every dose cohort, peripheral blood was drawn for TCR sequencing at baseline, cycle 4 day 1, and cycle 7 day 1. Samples were obtained from an open-label, multicenter, first-in-human phase I dose-escalation trial of ivuxolimab. Adults with locally advanced or metastatic head and neck squamous cell, hepatocellular, melanoma or renal cell carcinoma were enrolled in the trial. Before TCR sequencing, CD4+ and CD8+ T cells were separately sorted from peripheral blood. This sequence originates from an adult with an advanced solid tumor such as melanoma, head and neck, liver or kidney cancer. Sequencing used CD4+ or CD8+ T cells sorted from blood, obtained in a trial of the OX40 agonist ivuxolimab. The chain is assembled from TRBV27 and TRBJ2-3; the D gene assignment is ambiguous. The CDR3 protein sequence reads: CASSLSSGSNTDTQYF. The nucleotide sequence reads as follows: TGTGCCAGCAGTTTATCGTCTGGTTCGAACACAGATACGCAGTATTTT.